This TCR beta chain was recovered during a study of radiotherapy plus CTLA-4 blockade in lung cancer. The wider study: Disease control was seen in approximately 29% of patients, objective responses in around 17%.

With respect to this clone: What it binds is unknown.

Trimming removed 4 bases from V and 7 bases from J, with 13 bases in between. The CDR3 extends over 13 amino acids. Germline loops: CDR1 SGHTA, CDR2 FQGNSA. The table came from immunoSEQ multiplex PCR; TCRdb's copy has only in-frame clones and leaves some out. This table has more than 30,000 clones, around four fifths appearing once. Notes on the study in general: Expansion of tumor-derived TCR clones was observed in blood after radiotherapy plus ipilimumab.

The V call is TRBV7-2, the J call TRBJ2-5; tentatively, D is TRBD2 (5 bases). This material consisted of peripheral blood, taken from a patient treated with radiotherapy plus ipilimumab. This sequence originates from a human donor with non-small cell lung cancer that progressed on radiotherapy plus ipilimumab. The CDR3 spells CASSSTGSVTQYF. In DNA form, the CDR3 reads TGTGCCAGCAGCTCGACGGGAAGTGTGACCCAGTACTTC.